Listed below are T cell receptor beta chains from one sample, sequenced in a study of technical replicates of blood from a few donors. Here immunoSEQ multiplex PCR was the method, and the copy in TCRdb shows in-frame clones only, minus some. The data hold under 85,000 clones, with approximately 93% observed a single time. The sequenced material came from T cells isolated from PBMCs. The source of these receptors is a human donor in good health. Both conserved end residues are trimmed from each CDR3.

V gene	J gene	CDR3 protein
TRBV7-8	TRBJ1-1	ASPPTGANTEAF
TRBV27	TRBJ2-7	ASSLSATYEQY
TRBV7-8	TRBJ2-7	ASSLARTSDEQY
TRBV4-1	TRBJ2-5	ASSQGLRQETQY
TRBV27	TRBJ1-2	ATRTGNGYT
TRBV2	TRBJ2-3	ASSGLAGEPDTQY
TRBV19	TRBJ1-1	ASSLDRVNTEAF
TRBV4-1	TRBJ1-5	ASSQEQGQYSNQPQH
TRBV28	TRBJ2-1	ASSPYEGLADNEQF
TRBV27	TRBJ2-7	ASSPRTGHEQY
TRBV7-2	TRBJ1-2	ASSLGTAYGYT
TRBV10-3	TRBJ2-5	AISWDNQETQY
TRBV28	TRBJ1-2	ASSLERRGGGYGYT
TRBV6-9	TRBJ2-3	ASSYSSASGTDTQY
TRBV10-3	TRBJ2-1	AISESITNPYNEQF
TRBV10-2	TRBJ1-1	ASSESGKGAGEAF
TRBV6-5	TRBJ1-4	ASSHNEKLF
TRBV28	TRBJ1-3	ASRQKGAWGNTIY
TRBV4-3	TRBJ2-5	ASSLRLADGETQY
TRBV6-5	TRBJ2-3	ASLDTDTQY
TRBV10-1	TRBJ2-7	ASSERGRVHEQY
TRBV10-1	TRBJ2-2	ASSESTGTGELF
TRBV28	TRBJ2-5	ASSTGQGQGRETQY
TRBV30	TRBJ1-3	AWSSGTGAGNTIY
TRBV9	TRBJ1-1	ASSASGQGETEAF
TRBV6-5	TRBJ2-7	ASSYDSYEQY
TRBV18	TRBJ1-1	ASSQGGNTEAF
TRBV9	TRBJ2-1	ASSVEFTGKTYNEQF
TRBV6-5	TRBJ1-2	ASTPRAGGYT
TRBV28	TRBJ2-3	ASSSLALGTDTQY
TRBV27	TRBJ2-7	ASSRAYSYEQY
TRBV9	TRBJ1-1	ASSVAGTGHTEAF
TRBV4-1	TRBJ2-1	ASSQDLGLAGSEEQF
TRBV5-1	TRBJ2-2	ASSPGLAGGATGELF
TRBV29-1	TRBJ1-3	SVEMMDRGSGNTIY
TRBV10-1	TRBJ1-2	ASSESQEGGYT
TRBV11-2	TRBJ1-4	ASSPRGDSQEKLF
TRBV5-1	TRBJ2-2	ASSLEGDVLRELF
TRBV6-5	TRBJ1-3	ASSYDRFSGNTIY
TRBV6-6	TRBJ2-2	ASRRDREVGELF
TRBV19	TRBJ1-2	ASQALQGTYGYT